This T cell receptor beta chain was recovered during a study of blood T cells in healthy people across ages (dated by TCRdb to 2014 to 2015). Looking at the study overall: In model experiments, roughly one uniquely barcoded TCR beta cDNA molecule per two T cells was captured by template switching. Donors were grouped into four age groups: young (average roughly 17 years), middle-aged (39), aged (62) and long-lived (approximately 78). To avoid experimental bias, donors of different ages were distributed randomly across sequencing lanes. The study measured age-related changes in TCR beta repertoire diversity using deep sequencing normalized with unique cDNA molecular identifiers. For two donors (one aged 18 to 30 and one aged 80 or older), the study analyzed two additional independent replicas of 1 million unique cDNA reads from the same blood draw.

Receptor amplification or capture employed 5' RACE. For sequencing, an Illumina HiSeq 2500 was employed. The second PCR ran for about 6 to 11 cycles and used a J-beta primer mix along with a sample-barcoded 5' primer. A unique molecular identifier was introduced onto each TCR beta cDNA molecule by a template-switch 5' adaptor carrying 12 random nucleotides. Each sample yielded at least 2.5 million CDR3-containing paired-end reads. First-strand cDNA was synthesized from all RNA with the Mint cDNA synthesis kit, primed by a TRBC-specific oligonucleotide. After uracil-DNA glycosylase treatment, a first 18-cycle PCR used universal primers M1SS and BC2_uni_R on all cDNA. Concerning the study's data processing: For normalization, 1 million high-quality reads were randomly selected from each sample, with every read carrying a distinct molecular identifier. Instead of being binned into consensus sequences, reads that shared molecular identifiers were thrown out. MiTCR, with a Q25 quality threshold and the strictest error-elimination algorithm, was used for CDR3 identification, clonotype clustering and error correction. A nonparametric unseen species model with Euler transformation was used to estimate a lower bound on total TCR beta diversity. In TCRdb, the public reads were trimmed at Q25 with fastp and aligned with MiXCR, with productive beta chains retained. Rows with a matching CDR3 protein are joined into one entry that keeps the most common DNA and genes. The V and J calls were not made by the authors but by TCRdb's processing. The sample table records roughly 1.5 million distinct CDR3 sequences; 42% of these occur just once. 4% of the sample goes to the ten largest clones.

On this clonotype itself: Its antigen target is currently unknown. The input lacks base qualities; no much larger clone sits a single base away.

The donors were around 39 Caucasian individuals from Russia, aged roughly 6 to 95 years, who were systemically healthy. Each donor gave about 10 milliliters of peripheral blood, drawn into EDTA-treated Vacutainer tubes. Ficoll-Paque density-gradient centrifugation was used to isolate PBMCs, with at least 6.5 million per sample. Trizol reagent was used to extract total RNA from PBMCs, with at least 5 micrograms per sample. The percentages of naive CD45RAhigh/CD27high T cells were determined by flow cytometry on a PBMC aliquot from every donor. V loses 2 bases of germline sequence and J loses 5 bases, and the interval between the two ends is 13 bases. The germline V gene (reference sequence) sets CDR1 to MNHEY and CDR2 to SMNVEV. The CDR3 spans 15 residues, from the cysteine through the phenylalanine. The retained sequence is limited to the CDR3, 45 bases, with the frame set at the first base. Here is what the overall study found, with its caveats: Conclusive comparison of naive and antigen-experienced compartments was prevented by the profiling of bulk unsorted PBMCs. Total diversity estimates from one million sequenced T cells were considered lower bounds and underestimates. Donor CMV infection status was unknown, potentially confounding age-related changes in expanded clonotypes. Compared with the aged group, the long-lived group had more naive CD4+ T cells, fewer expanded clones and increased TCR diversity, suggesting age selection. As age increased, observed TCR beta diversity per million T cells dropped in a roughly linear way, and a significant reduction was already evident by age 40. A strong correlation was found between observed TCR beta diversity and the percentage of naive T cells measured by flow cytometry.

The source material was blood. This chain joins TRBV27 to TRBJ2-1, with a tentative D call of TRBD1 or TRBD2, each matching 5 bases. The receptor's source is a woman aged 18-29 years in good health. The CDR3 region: CASSLLWGTDNEQFF. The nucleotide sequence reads TGTGCCAGCAGTTTACTTTGGGGGACCGACAATGAGCAGTTCTTC.